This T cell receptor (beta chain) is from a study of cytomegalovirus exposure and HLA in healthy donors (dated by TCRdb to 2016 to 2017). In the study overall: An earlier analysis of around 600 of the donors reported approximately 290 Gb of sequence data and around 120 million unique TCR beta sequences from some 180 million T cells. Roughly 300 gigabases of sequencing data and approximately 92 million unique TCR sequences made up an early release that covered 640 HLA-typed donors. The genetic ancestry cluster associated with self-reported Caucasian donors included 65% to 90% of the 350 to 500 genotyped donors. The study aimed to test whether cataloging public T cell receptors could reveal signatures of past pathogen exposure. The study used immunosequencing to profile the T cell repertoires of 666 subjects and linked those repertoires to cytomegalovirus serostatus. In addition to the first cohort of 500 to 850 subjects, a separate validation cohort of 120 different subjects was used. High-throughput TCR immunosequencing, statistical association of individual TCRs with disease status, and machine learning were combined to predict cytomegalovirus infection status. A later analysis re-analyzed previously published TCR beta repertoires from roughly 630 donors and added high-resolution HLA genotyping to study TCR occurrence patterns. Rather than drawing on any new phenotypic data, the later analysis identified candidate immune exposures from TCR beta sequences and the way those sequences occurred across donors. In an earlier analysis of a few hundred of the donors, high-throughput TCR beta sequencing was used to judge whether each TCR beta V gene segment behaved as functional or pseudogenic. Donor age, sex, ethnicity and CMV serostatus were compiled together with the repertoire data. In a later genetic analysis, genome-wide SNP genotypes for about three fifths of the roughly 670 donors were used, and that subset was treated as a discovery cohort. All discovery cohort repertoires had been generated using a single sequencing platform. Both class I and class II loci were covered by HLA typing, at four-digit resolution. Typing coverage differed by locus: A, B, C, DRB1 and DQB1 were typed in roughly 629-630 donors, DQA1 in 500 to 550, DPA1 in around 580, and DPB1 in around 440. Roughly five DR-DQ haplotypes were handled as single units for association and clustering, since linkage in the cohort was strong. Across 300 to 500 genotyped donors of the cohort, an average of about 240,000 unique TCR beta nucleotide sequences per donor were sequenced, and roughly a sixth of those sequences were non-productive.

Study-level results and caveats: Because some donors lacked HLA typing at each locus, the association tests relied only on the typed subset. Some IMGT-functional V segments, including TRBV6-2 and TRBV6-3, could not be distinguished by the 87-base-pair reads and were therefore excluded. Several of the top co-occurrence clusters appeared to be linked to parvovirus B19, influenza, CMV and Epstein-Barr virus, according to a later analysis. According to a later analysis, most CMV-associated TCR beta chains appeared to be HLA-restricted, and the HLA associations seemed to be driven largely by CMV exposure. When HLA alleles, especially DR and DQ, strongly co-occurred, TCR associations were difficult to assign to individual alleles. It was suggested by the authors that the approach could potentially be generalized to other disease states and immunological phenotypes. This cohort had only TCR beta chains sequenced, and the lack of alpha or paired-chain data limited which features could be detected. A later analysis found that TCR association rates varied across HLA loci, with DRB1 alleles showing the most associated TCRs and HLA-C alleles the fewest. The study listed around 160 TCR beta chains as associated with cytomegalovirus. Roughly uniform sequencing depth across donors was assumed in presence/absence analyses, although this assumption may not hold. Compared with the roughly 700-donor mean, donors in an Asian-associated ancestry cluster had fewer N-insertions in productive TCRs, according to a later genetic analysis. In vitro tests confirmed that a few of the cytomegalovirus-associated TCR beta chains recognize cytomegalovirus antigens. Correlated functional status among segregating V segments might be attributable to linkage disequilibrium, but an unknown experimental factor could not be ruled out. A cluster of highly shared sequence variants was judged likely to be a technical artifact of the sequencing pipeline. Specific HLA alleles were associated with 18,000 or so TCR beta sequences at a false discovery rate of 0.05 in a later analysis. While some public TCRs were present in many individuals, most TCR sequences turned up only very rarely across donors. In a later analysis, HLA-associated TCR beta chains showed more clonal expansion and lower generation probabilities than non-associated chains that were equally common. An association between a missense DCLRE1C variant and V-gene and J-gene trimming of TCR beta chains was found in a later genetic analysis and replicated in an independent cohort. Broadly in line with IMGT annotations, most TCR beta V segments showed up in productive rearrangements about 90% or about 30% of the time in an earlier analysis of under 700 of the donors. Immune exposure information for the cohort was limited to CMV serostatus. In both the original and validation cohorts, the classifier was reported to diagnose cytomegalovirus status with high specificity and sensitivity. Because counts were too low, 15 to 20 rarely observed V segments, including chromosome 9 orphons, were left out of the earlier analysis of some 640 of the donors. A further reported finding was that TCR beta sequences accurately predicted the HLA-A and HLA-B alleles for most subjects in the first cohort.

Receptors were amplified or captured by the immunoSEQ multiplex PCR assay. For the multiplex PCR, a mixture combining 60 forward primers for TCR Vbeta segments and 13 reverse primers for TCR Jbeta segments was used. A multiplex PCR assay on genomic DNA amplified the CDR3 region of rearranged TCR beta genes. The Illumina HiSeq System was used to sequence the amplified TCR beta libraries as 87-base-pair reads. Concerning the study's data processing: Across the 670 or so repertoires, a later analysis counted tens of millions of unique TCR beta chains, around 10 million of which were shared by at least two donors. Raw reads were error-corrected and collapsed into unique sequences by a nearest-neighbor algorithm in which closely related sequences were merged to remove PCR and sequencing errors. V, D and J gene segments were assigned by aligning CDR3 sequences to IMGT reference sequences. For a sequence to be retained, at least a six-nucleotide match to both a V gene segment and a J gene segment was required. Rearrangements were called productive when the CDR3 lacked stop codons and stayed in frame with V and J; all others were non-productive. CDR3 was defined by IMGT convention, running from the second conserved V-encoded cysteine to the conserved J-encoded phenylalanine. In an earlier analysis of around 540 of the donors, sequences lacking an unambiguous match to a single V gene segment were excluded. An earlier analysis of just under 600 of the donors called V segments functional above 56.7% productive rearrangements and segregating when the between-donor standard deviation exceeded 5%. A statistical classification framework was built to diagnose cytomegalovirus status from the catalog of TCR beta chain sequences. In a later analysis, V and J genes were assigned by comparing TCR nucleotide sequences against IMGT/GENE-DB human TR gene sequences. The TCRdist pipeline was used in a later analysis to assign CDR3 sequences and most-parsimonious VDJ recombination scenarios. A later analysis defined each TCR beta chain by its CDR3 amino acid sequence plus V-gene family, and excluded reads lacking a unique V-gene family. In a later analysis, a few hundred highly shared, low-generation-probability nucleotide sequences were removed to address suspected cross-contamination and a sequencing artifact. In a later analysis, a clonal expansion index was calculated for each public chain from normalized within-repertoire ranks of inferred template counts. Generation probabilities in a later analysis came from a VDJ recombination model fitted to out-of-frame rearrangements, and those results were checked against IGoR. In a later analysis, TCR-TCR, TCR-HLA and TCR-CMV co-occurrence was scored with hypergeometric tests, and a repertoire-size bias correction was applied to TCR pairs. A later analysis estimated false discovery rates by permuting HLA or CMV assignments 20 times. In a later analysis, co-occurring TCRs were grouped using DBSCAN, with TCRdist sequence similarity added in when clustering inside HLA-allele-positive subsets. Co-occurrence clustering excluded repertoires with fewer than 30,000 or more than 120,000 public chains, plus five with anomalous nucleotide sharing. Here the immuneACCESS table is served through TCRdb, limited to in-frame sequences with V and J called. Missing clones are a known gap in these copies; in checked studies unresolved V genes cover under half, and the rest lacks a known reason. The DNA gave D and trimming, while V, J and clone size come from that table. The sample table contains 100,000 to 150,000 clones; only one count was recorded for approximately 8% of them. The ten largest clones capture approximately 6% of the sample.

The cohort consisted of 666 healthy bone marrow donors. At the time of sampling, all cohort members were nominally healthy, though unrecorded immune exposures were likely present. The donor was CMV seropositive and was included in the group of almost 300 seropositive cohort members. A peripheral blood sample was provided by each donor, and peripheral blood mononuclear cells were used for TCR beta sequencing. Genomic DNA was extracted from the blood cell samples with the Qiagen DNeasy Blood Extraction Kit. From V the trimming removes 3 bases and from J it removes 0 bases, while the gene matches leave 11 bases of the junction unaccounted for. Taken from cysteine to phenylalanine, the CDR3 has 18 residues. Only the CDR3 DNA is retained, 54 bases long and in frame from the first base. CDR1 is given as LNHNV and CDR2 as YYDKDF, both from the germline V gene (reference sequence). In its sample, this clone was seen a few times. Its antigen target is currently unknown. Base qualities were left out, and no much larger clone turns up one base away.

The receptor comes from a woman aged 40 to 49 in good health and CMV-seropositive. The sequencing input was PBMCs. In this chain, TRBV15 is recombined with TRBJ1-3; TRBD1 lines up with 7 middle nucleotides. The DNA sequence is TGTGCCACCAGCAGGGAACTACGGACAGGCCGCTCTGGAAACACCATATATTTT. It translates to CATSRELRTGRSGNTIYF. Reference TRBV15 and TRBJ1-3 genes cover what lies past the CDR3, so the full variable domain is DAMVIQNPRYQVTQFGKPVTLSCSQTLNHNVMYWYQQKSSQAPKLLFHYYDKDFNNEADTPDNFQSRRPNTSFCFLDIRSPGLGDTAMYLCATSRELRTGRSGNTIYFGEGSWLTVV.